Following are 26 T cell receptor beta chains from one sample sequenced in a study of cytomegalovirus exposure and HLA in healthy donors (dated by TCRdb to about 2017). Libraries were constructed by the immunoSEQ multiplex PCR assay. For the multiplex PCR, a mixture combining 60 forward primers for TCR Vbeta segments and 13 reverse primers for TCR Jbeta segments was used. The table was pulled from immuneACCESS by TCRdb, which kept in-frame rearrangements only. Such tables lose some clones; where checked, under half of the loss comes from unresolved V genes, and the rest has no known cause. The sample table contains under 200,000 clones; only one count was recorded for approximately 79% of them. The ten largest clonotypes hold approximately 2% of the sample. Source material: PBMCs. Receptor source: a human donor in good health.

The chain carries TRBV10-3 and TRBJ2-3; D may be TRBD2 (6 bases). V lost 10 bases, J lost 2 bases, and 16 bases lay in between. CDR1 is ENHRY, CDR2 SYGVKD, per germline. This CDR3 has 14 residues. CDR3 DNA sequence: TGTGCCACCTACCCGGGACTCCTCACAGATACGCAGTATTTT. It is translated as CATYPGLLTDTQYF.

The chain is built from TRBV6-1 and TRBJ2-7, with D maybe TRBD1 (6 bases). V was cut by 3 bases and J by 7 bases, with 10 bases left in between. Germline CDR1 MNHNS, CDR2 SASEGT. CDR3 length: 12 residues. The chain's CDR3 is CASSDRGIEQYF. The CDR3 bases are TGTGCCAGCAGTGACAGGGGAATTGAGCAGTACTTC.

The CDR3: CASSTSGQANQPQHF. The CDR3 region has the DNA TGTGCCAGCAGTACCTCGGGACAGGCTAATCAGCCCCAGCATTTT. This rearrangement joins TRBV9 to TRBJ1-5; 8 nucleotides match TRBD1. The CDR3 contains 15 residues. From germline, CDR1 is SGDLS and CDR2 YYNGEE. The V segment lost 5 bases and the J segment 4 bases; nucleotides outside the gene matches: 8.

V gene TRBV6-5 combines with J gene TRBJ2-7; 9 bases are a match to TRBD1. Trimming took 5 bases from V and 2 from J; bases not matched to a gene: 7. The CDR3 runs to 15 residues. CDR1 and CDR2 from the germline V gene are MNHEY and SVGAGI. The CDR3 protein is CASSAGQGMPYEQYF. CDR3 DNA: TGTGCCAGCAGTGCGGGACAGGGCATGCCCTACGAGCAGTACTTC.

Written as DNA, the CDR3 is TGTGCCAGCAGCGGCGGGACTAGCGGGGGTAGCGAGCAGTACTTC. Its translation is CASSGGTSGGSEQYF. This chain uses TRBV9 with TRBJ2-7, with 14 bases identical to TRBD2. CDR1 is SGDLS and CDR2 is YYNGEE in the germline V gene. Unmatched junction bases numbered 5, after V lost 3 bases and J lost 6 bases. The CDR3 totals 15 residues.

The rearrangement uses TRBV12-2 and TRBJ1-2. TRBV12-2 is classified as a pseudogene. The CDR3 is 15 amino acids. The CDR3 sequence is CASRLYAIGSKGYTF. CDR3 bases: TGTGCAAGTCGCTTATACGCGATTGGGAGTAAAGGCTACACCTTC.

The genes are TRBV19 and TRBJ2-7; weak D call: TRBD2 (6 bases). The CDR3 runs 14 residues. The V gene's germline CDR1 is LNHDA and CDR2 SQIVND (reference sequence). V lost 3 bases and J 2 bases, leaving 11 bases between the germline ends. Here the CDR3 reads CASSIGSGAYEQYF. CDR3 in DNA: TGTGCCAGTAGTATTGGTAGCGGAGCCTACGAGCAGTACTTC. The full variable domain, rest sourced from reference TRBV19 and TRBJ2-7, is DGGITQSPKYLFRKEGQNVTLSCEQNLNHDAMYWYRQDPGQGLRLIYYSQIVNDFQKGDIAEGYSVSREKKESFPLTVTSAQKNPTAFYLCASSIGSGAYEQYFGPGTRLTVT.

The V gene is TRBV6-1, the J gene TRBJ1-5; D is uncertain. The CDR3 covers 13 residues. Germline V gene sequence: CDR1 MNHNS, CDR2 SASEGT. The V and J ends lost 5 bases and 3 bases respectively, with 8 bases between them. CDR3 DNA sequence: TGTGCCAGCAGTCTTACTAACAATCAGCCCCAGCATTTT. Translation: CASSLTNNQPQHF.

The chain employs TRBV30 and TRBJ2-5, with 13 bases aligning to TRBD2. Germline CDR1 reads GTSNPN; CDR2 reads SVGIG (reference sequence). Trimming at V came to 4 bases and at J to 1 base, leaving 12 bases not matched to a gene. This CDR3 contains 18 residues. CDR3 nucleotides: TGTGCCTGGACGAATGAGGGACTAGCGGGGCCCCTCCAAGAGACCCAGTACTTC. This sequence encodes CAWTNEGLAGPLQETQYF.

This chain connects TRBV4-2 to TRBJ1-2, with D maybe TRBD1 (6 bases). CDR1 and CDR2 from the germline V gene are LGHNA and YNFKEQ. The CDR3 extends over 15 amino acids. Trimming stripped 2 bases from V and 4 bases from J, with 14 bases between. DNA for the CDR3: TGTGCCAGCAGCCAATCACGGGGGGCGAGCTATGGCTACACCTTC. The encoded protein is CASSQSRGASYGYTF.

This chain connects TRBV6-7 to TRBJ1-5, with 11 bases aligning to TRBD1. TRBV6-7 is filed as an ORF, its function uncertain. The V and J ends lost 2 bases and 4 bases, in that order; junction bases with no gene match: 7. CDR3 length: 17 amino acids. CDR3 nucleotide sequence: TGTGCCAGCAGTTACACGGACAGGGGGCTACGGAATCAGCCCCAGCATTTT. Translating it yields CASSYTDRGLRNQPQHF.

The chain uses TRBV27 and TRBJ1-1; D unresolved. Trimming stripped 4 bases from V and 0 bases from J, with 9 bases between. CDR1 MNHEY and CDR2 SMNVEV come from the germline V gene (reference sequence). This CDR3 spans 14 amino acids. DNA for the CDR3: TGTGCCAGCAGTTATGAGCCCATGAACACTGAAGCTTTCTTT. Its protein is CASSYEPMNTEAFF.

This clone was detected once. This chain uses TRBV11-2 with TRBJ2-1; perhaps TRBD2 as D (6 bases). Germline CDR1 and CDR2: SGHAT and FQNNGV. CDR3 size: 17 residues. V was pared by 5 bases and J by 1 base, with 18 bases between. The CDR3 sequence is CASSLILRGRSYNEQFF. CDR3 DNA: TGTGCCAGCAGCCTCATCCTGCGGGGTAGGTCCTACAATGAGCAGTTCTTC.

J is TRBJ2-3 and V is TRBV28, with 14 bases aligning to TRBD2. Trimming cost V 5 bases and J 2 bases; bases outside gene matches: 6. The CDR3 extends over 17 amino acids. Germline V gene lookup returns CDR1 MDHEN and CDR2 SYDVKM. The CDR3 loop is CASSPGLAGEDTDTQYF. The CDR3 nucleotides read TGTGCCAGCAGTCCGGGACTAGCGGGGGAGGACACAGATACGCAGTATTTT.

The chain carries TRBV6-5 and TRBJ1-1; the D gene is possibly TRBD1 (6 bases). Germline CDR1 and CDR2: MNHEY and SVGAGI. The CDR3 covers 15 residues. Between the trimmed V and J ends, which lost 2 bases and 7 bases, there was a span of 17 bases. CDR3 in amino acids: CASSYRGTGLGEAFF. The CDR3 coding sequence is TGTGCCAGCAGTTACAGGGGAACAGGGTTGGGTGAAGCTTTCTTT.

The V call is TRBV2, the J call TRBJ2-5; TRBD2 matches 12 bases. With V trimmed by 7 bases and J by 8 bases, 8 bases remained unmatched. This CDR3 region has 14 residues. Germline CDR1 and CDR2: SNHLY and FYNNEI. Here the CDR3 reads CASTASGGDGTQYF. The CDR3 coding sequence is TGTGCCAGCACGGCTAGCGGGGGGGATGGCACCCAGTACTTC.

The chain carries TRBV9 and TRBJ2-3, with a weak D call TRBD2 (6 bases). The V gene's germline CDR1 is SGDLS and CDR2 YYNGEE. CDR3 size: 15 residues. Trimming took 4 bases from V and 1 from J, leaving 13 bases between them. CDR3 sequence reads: CASSSQPSGTDTQYF. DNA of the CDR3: TGTGCCAGCAGCTCCCAGCCTAGCGGCACAGATACGCAGTATTTT.

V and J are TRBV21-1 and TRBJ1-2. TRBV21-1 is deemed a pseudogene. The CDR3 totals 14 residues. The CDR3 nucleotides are TGTGCCAGCAGCAAGGGGGGACCCCGGGACGGCTACACCTTC. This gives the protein CASSKGGPRDGYTF.

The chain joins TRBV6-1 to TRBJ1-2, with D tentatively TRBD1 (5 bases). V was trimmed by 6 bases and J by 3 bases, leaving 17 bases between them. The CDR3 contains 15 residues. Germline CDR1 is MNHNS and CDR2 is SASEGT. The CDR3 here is CASSAPPGRDYGYTF. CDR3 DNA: TGTGCCAGCAGCGCTCCGCCAGGGAGGGACTATGGCTACACCTTC.

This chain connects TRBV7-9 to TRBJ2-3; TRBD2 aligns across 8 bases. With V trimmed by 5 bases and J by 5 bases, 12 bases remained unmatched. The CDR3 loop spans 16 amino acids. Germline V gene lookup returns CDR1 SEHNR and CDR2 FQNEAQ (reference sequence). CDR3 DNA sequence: TGTGCCAGCAGCCGGGGGGGGTATGAGTACGAAGATACGCAGTATTTT. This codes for CASSRGGYEYEDTQYF.

The CDR3 DNA reads as TGTGCCAGCAGCTTAGGGGCCGTGTCACCAAATTCACCCCTCCACTTT. This gives the protein CASSLGAVSPNSPLHF. This chain connects TRBV7-6 to TRBJ1-6; no reliable D call. The CDR3 is 16 amino acids. CDR1 and CDR2 from the germline V gene are SGHVS and FNYEAQ. V was shortened by 1 base and J by 7 bases, with 14 bases between the two germline ends.

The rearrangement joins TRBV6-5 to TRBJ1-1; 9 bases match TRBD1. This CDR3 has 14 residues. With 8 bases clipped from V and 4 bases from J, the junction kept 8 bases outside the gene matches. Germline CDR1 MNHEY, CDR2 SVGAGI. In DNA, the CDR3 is TGTGCCAGCCGCCTGGGACAGGGCTTCACTGAAGCTTTCTTT. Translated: CASRLGQGFTEAFF.

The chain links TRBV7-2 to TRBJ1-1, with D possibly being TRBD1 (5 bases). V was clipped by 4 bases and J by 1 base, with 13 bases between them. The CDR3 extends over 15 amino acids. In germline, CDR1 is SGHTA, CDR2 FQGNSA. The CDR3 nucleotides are TGTGCCAGCAGCTATACCGGGACTGGGAACACTGAAGCTTTCTTT. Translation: CASSYTGTGNTEAFF.

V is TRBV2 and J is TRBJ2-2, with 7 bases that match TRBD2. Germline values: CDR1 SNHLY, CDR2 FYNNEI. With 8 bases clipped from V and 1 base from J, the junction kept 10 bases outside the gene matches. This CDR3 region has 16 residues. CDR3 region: CASCPWAGVNTGELFF. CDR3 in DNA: TGTGCCAGCTGCCCGTGGGCGGGGGTGAACACCGGGGAGCTGTTTTTT.

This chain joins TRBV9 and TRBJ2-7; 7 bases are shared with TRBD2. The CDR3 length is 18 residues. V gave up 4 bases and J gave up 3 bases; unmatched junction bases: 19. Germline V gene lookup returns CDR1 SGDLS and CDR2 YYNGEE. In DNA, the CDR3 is TGTGCCAGCAGCCCTCGCGGGGGTTTCGGGTACGGATTCTACGAGCAGTACTTC. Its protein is CASSPRGGFGYGFYEQYF. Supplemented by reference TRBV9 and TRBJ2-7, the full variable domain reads DSGVTQTPKHLITATGQRVTLRCSPRSGDLSVYWYQQSLDQGLQFLIQYYNGEERAKGNILERFSAQQFPDLHSELNLSSLELGDSALYFCASSPRGGFGYGFYEQYFGPGTRLTVT.

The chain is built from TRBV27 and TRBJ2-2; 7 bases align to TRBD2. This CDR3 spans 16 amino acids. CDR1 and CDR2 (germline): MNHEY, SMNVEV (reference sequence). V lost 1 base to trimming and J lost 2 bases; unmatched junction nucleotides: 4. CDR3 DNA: TGTGCCAGCAGTTTATGGGGGGGGGTTAACACCGGGGAGCTGTTTTTT. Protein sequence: CASSLWGGVNTGELFF.